This T cell receptor beta chain is from a study of blood T cell repertoires in COVID-19. Study summary: Collection of acute and convalescent COVID-19 samples took place in the United States, Italy and Spain. Sample material is recorded as cDNA or gDNA derived from T cells, B-cell-depleted T cells, or PBMCs.

This clone was seen once. Trimming removed 8 bases from V and 6 bases from J, with 14 bases in between. Per the germline V gene, CDR1 is ENHRY and CDR2 is SYGVKD. The CDR3 consists of 13 residues. Methods used by the authors: It was from reference gene primer amplification that nucleated cell counts were estimated. Produced via immunoSEQ multiplex PCR; TCRdb's table is partial and in-frame only. V and J calls plus clone size are reproduced from that table; the DNA served to infer D and trimming. The table shows some 190,000 clones, with over 75% occurring only once. The clonotype was recovered from a human donor with active or convalescent COVID-19. The donor label of this sample is uncertain. Material for sequencing was peripheral blood. This chain connects TRBV10-3 to TRBJ1-5; maybe TRBD1 (5 bases). CDR3 in DNA: TGTGCCATCGGGGCCTCAGGCTTTCAGCCCCAGCATTTT. Amino acids: CAIGASGFQPQHF.